This T cell receptor (beta chain) stems from a study of identical twins. Study results and limitations: A lower insertion count was a feature of abundant cord blood beta clonotypes, with no such feature in memory repertoires.

Among all donors, each was a healthy Caucasian. V lost 0 bases and J lost 2; bases outside the gene matches: 8. This CDR3 region has 18 residues. Germline V gene sequence: CDR1 LGHDT, CDR2 YNNKEL (reference sequence). As for this clonotype: The antigen is not known.

One entry per CDR3 protein, called by TCRdb with MiXCR from the 5' RACE reads. The sample includes approximately 620,000 distinct CDR3 sequences, more than 6.5% of them seen just once. This sample was shared with a second study, whose subject was yellow fever vaccine responses in identical twins.

The V gene is TRBV3-1, the J gene TRBJ2-3, with 10 bases matching TRBD2. The material sequenced was PBMCs. The clonotype originates from a woman aged 18-29 years in good health. The CDR3 loop reads CASSQESLAGAYTDTQYF. The DNA for the CDR3 is TGTGCCAGCAGCCAAGAATCCCTAGCGGGGGCTTACACAGATACGCAGTATTTT.